This T cell receptor beta chain derives from a study of regulatory T cells in long-lasting Graves disease. The V gene's germline CDR1 is SGHDT and CDR2 YYEEEE. The V gene end was trimmed by 3 bases and the J gene end by 0 bases; junction bases not matched to a gene: 3. This CDR3 contains 16 residues. Whole-study findings and limits: Persistent Graves' patients showed less TCR diversity than newly diagnosed patients showed.

Of note for this clonotype: Its antigen is unidentified.

The sample's time point: newly diagnosed GD, antithyroid drugs for less than 3 months. Isolated PBMC RNA provided the starting material for the TCR library. Arm-PCR of CDR3 regions and iRepertoire HTBI primers were the basis on which TCR beta libraries were built. One entry per CDR3 protein results from TCRdb running MiXCR on the multiplex PCR reads. This sample has about 350,000 distinct CDR3 sequences, with 15% to 20% found just once. The same data also contributed to another study, on T cells in Graves' hyperthyroidism and ophthalmopathy. This second study says: Subjects aged 18 to 65 presented with newly diagnosed hyperthyroidism of less than 2 months' duration.

V usage is TRBV5-6 and J usage is TRBJ2-2; 9 bases agree with TRBD2. Sequenced here: peripheral blood mononuclear cells (PBMCs), sampled at new diagnosis, from a patient treated with antithyroid drugs. The sequence came from a woman between 18 and 30 years old with Graves disease. The CDR3 sequence is CASSSPSGANTGELFF. CDR3 sequence (DNA): TGTGCCAGCAGCTCGCCTAGCGGGGCGAACACCGGGGAGCTGTTTTTT.